The sequence of this T cell receptor beta chain was determined in a study of blood T cell repertoires in COVID-19. As handled by the study authors: Estimation of nucleated cell counts relied on the amplification of reference gene primers. Clones were read by immunoSEQ multiplex PCR, and TCRdb kept only the in-frame ones, dropping some. Clone size and the V and J calls come from that table; the DNA yielded D and trimming. The sample carries 150,000 to 200,000 clones, 80% to 90% recorded once. Germline values: CDR1 SGHRS, CDR2 YFSETQ. The length of the CDR3 is 15 residues. The ends lost 4 bases at V and 6 bases at J; junction bases unmatched: 10.

This clonotype was obtained from a woman aged 80 or over with COVID-19, enrolled during active disease. Specimen: peripheral blood. The rearrangement joins TRBV5-1 to TRBJ2-7; 10 positions agree with TRBD2. The CDR3 reads CASSPGALAGVEQYF. In DNA form, the CDR3 reads TGCGCCAGCAGCCCGGGGGCCCTAGCGGGAGTCGAGCAGTACTTC.